This TCR beta chain was observed in a study of cytomegalovirus exposure and HLA in healthy donors. Study-wide results and limits: From TCR beta sequences, most subjects' HLA-A and HLA-B alleles were reportedly predicted accurately.

The PCR had 60 Vbeta and 13 Jbeta primers. TCRdb's table, derived via immunoSEQ multiplex PCR, lists solely in-frame clones and lacks some. Of approximately 54,000 clones in the sample, approximately 86% were seen once. As regards this clone: Its antigen is undetermined.

The V end lost 5 bases, the J end lost 1 base, and 18 bases lay between the germline ends. The germline gives CDR1 SEHNR, CDR2 FQNEAQ (reference sequence). This CDR3 spans 16 amino acids. Material: PBMCs. The sequence was collected from a woman under 30 in good health and CMV-seronegative. The chain employs TRBV7-9 and TRBJ2-7, with D possibly matching TRBD2 (6 bases). Written as DNA, the CDR3 is TGTGCCAGCAGCCCGAAGGGACTGGGGGAGTCCTACGAGCAGTACTTC. Translated: CASSPKGLGESYEQYF.